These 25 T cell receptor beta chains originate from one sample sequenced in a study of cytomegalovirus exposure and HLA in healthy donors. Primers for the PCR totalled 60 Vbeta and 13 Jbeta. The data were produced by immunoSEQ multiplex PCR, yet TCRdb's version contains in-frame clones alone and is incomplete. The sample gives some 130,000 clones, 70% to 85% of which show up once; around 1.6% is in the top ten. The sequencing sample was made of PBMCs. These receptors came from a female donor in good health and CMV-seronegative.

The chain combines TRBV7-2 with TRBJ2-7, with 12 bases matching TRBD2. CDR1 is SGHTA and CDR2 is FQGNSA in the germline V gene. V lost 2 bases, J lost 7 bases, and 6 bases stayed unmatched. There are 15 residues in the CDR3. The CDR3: CASSLIGLAGREQYF. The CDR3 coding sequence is TGTGCCAGCAGCTTAATTGGACTAGCGGGAAGGGAGCAGTACTTC.

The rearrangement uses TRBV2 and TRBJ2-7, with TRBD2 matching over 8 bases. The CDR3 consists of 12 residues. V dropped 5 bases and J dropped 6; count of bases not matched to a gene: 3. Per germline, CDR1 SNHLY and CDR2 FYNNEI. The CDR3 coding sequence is TGTGCCAGCAGTAGGACTAGCCCCGAGCAGTACTTC. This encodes CASSRTSPEQYF.

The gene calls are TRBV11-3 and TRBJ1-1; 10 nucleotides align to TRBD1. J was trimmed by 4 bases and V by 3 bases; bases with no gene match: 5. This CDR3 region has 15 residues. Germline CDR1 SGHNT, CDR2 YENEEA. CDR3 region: CASSLSDRGTTEAFF. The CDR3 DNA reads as TGTGCCAGCAGCTTGTCGGACAGGGGGACCACTGAAGCTTTCTTT.

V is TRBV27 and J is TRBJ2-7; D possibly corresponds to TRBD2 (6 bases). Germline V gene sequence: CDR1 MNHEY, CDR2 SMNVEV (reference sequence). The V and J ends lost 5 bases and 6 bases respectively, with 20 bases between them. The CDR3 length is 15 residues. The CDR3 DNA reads TGTGCCAGCAGTCCCGTCGACCTACGCGGGATCGAGCAGTACTTC. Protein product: CASSPVDLRGIEQYF.

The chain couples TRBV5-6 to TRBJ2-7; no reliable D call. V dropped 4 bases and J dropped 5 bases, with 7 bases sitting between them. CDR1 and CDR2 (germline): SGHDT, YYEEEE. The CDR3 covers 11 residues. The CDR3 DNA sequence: TGTGCCAGCAGCCTCCTAGACGAGCAGTACTTC. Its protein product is CASSLLDEQYF.

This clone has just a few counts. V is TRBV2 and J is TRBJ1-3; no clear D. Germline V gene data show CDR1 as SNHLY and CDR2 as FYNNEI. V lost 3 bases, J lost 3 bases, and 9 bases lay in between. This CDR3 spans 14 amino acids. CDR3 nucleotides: TGTGCCAGCAGTGAGGCTTCGAATGGAAACACCATATATTTT. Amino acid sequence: CASSEASNGNTIYF.

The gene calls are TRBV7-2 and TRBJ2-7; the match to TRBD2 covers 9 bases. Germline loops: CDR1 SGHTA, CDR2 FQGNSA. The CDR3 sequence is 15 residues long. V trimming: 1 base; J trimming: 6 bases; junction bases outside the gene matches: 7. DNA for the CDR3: TGTGCCAGCAGCTTAGGAGGGACTAGCATCGTCGAGCAGTACTTC. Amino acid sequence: CASSLGGTSIVEQYF. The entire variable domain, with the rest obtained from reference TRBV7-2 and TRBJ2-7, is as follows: GAGVSQSPSNKVTEKGKDVELRCDPISGHTALYWYRQSLGQGLEFLIYFQGNSAPDKSGLPSDRFSAERTGGSVSTLTIQRTQQEDSAVYLCASSLGGTSIVEQYFGPGTRLTVT.

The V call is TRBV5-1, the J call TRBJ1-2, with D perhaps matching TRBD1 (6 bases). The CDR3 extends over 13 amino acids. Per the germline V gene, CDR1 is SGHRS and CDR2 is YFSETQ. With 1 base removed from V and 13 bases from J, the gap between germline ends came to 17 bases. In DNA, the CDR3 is TGCGCCAGCAGCTTGTTCGGACAGCAGGTTATCACCTTC. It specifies CASSLFGQQVITF.

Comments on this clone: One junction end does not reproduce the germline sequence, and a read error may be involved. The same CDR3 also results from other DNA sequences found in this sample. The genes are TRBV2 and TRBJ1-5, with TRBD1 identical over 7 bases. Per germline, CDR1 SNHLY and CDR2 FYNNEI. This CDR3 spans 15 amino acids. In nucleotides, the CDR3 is TGTGCCAGCAGTGAGAGGGGGCGGGGCAACCAGCCCCAGCATTTT. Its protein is CASSERGRGNQPQHF.

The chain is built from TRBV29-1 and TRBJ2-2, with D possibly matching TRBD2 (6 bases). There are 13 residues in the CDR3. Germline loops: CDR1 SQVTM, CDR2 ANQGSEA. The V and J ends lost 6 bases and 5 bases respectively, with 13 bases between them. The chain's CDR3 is CSVLREATGELFF. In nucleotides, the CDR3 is TGCAGCGTGCTCAGGGAGGCGACCGGGGAGCTGTTTTTT.

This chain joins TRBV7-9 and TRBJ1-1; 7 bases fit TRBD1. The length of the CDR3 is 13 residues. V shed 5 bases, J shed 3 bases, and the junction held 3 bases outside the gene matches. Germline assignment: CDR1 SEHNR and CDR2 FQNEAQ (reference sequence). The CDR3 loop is CASSPDRDTEAFF. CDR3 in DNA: TGTGCCAGCAGCCCAGACAGGGACACTGAAGCTTTCTTT.

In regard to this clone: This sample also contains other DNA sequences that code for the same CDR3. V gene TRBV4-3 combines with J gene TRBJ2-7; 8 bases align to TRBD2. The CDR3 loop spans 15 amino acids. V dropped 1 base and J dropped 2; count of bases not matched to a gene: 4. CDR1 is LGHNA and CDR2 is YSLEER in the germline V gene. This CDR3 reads CASSQGLAGAYEQYF. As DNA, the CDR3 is TGCGCCAGCAGCCAAGGGCTAGCGGGTGCCTACGAGCAGTACTTC.

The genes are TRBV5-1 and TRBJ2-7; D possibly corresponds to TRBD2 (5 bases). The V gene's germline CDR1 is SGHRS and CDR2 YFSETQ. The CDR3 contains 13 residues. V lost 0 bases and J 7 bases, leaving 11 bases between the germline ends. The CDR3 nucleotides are TGCGCCAGCAGCTTGGGAGGGCCTACGGAGCAGTACTTC. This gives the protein CASSLGGPTEQYF.

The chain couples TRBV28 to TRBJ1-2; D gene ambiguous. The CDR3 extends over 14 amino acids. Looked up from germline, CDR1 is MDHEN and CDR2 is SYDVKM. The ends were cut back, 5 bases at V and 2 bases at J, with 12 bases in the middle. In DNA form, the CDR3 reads TGTGCCAGCAGTGATTACACTAACAACTATGGCTACACCTTC. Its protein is CASSDYTNNYGYTF.

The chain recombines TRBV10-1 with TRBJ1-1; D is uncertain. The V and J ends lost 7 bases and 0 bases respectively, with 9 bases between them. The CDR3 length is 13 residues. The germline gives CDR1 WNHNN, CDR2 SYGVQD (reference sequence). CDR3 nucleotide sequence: TGCGCCAGCATGAGAAACCTGAACACTGAAGCTTTCTTT. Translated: CASMRNLNTEAFF.

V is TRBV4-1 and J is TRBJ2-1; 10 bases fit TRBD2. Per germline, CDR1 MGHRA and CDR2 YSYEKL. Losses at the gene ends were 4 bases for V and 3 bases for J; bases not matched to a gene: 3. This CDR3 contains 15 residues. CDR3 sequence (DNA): TGCGCCAGCAGCCTAGTAGCGGGAGGCTACAATGAGCAGTTCTTC. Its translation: CASSLVAGGYNEQFF.

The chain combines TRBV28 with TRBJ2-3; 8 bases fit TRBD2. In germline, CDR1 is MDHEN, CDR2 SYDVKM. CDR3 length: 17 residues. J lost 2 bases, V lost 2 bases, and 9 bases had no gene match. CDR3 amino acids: CASSLRTSSDTTDTQYF. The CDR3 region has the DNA TGTGCCAGCAGTTTAAGGACTAGCTCGGATACCACAGATACGCAGTATTTT.

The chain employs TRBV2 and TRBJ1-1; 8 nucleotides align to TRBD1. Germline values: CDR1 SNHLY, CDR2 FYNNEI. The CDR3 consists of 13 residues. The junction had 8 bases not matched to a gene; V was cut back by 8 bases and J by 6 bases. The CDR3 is CASLRTGRAEAFF. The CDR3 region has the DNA TGTGCCAGCCTTAGGACAGGGAGAGCTGAAGCTTTCTTT. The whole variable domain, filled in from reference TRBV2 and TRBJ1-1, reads EPEVTQTPSHQVTQMGQEVILRCVPISNHLYFYWYRQILGQKVEFLVSFYNNEISEKSEIFDDQFSVERPDGSNFTLKIRSTKLEDSAMYFCASLRTGRAEAFFGQGTRLTVV.

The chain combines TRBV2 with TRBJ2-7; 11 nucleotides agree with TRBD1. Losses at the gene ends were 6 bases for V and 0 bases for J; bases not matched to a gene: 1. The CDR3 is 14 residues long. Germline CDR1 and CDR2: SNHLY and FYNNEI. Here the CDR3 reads CASRGTGGSYEQYF. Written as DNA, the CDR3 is TGTGCCAGCAGGGGGACAGGGGGCTCCTACGAGCAGTACTTC.

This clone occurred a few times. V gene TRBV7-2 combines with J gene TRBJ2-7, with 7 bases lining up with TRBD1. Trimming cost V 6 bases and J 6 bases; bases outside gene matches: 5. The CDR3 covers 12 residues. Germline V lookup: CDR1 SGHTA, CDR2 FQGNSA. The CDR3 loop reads CASSLDRAEQYF. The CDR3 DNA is TGTGCCAGCAGTCTCGACAGGGCCGAGCAGTACTTC.

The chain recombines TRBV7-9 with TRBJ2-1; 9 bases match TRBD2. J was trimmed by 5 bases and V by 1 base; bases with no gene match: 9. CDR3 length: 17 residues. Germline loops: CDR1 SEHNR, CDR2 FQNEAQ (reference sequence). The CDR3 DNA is TGTGCCAGCAGCTTAGGGCTAGCGGGGCACTTAAACAATGAGCAGTTCTTC. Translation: CASSLGLAGHLNNEQFF.

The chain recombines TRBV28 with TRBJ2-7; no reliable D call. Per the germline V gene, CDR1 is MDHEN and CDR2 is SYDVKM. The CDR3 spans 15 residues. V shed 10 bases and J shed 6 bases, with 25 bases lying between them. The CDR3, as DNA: TGTGCCACCCATGACGGAGCAGCCTCCTCGCGCGAGCAGTACTTC. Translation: CATHDGAASSREQYF.

CDR3: CASSSKGLAGGEQYF. CDR3 in DNA: TGTGCCAGCAGCTCCAAGGGACTAGCGGGAGGCGAGCAGTACTTC. This sequence joins TRBV5-4 and TRBJ2-7, with 15 bases that match TRBD2. Per germline, CDR1 SGHNT and CDR2 YYREEE (reference sequence). Losses at the gene ends were 3 bases for V and 6 bases for J; bases not matched to a gene: 4. This CDR3 is built from 15 residues.

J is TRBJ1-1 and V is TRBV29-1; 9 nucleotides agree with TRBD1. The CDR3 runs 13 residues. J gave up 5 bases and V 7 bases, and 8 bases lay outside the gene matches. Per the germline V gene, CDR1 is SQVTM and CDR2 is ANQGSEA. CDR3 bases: TGCAGCGCTGGGGGACAGGGAAGGACTGAAGCTTTCTTT. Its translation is CSAGGQGRTEAFF.

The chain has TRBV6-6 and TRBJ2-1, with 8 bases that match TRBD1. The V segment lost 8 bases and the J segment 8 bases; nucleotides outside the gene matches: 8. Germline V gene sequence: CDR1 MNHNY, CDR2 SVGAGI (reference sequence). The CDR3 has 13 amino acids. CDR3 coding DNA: TGTGCCAGCTGGGCGACAGGGGACGATGAGCAGTTCTTC. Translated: CASWATGDDEQFF.